This T cell receptor (beta chain) is from a study of T cells in Graves' hyperthyroidism and ophthalmopathy. Template material for amplifying TCR beta CDR3 regions consisted of RNA transcripts. TCR CDR3 underwent first-round RT-PCR with the HTBI primer set. TCRdb re-analysed the multiplex PCR reads in MiXCR, keeping a single row per CDR3 protein. In the table there are roughly 530,000 distinct CDR3 sequences, about 15% of which are singletons. This clonotype was recorded a few times. Germline V gene data show CDR1 as KGHSH and CDR2 as LQKENI. This CDR3 is 13 amino acids long. Trimming took 10 bases from V and 0 from J, leaving 10 bases between them.

The sample consisted of blood. The receptor's source is a woman aged 18-35 years with Graves' ophthalmopathy. The chain is built from TRBV18 and TRBJ2-1; maybe TRBD1 (5 bases). Here the CDR3 reads CATRQSSYNEQFF. The CDR3 bases are TGTGCCACTCGACAGAGCTCCTACAATGAGCAGTTCTTC.